The next 9 T cell receptor beta chains were all read from a single sample in a study of T cells in Graves' hyperthyroidism and ophthalmopathy. Amplified TCR beta CDR3 regions came from RNA transcripts. Primed by the HTBI set, a first-round RT-PCR was run on the TCR CDR3. TCRdb re-called the multiplex PCR reads through MiXCR, storing one row per CDR3 protein. The sample has 600,000 to 700,000 distinct CDR3 sequences, less than 45% seen once. Sequenced: peripheral blood or thyroid tissue (not recorded which). The receptors shown here come from an adult man with Graves' disease, either hyperthyroidism or ophthalmopathy (not recorded which).

This clonotype appeared many times. The chain employs TRBV29-1 and TRBJ2-7; TRBD2 aligns across 7 bases. From germline, CDR1 is SQVTM and CDR2 ANQGSEA. The CDR3 is made up of 14 amino acids. The junction had 6 bases not matched to a gene; V was cut back by 2 bases and J by 2 bases. CDR3 sequence: CSVEIRGLAYEQYF. The DNA of the CDR3 is TGCAGCGTTGAAATTCGCGGACTAGCCTACGAGCAGTACTTC.

This clonotype was recorded at least ten times. The rearrangement joins TRBV2 to TRBJ1-2, with D tentatively TRBD1 (5 bases). The CDR3 consists of 14 residues. The V gene's germline CDR1 is SNHLY and CDR2 FYNNEI. V gave up 6 bases and J gave up 6 bases, with 17 bases separating them. The CDR3 region has the DNA TGTGCCAGCAGCCTGATCCGGCAGGGACATGGCTACACCTTC. Its protein product is CASSLIRQGHGYTF. The complete variable domain, with remaining parts taken from reference TRBV2 and TRBJ1-2, reads EPEVTQTPSHQVTQMGQEVILRCVPISNHLYFYWYRQILGQKVEFLVSFYNNEISEKSEIFDDQFSVERPDGSNFTLKIRSTKLEDSAMYFCASSLIRQGHGYTFGSGTRLTVV.

This clonotype appeared a few times. This sequence joins TRBV20-1 and TRBJ1-2, with 7 bases that match TRBD1. The J segment lost 7 bases and the V segment lost 6 bases, leaving 11 bases of the junction unmatched. Germline V gene sequence: CDR1 DFQATT, CDR2 SNEGSKA (reference sequence). This CDR3 has 13 residues. CDR3 residues: CSASDRVLAGYTF. CDR3 DNA sequence: TGCAGTGCGAGCGACAGGGTTTTGGCTGGCTACACCTTC.

This clonotype was seen more than once but under ten times. The rearrangement joins TRBV5-5 to TRBJ1-6, with 8 bases lining up with TRBD1. The CDR3 is 15 amino acids. The J segment lost 7 bases and the V segment lost 4 bases, leaving 7 bases of the junction unmatched. In germline, CDR1 is SGHKS, CDR2 YYEKEE (reference sequence). The CDR3 nucleotides read TGTGCCAGCAGCGTTGGGACAGGTAGCAATTCACCCCTCCACTTT. Protein: CASSVGTGSNSPLHF.

As to this clonotype: This CDR3 is missing its conserved last phenylalanine or tryptophan, likely due to a read error. It is unclear where the CDR3 begins or ends on the DNA, so no DNA is shown, and the CDR3 is as TCRdb lists it. This chain connects TRBV7-8 to TRBJ2-6; the listed D gene, TRBD1, was not tested against the DNA. The CDR3 has 16 amino acids, counting both end residues. Germline assignment: CDR1 SGHVS and CDR2 FQNEAQ. CDR3: CASSLDRGGRGQRPDH.

This clonotype appeared a few times. The chain recombines TRBV12-5 with TRBJ1-1; D ambiguous. V lost 5 bases and J 1 base, leaving 8 bases between the germline ends. Germline CDR1 is LGHNT and CDR2 is FRNRAP. This CDR3 is 13 amino acids long. The CDR3 sequence: CASGTSRNTEAFF. CDR3 coding DNA: TGTGCTAGTGGTACCTCCAGGAACACTGAAGCTTTCTTT.

The chain links TRBV28 to TRBJ1-2; TRBD1 matches at 9 bases. V shed 5 bases, J shed 3 bases, and the junction held 10 bases outside the gene matches. Germline assignment: CDR1 MDHEN and CDR2 SYDVKM. This CDR3 is built from 16 residues. DNA for the CDR3: TGTGCCAGCAGTATTCCGGGACAGGGCCGCGACTATGGCTACACCTTC. This translates into CASSIPGQGRDYGYTF.

This clonotype has only a few counts. This sequence joins TRBV7-9 and TRBJ1-1, with D hard to call. The V and J ends lost 5 bases and 0 bases respectively, with 13 bases between them. The CDR3 is 15 amino acids. Germline V lookup: CDR1 SEHNR, CDR2 FQNEAQ (reference sequence). Here the CDR3 reads CASSISVLLNTEAFF. CDR3 sequence (DNA): TGTGCCAGCAGCATCAGCGTACTTCTGAACACTGAAGCTTTCTTT. The full variable domain, completed using reference TRBV7-9 and TRBJ1-1, is DTGVSQNPRHKITKRGQNVTFRCDPISEHNRLYWYRQTLGQGPEFLTYFQNEAQLEKSRLLSDRFSAERPKGSFSTLEIQRTEQGDSAMYLCASSISVLLNTEAFFGQGTRLTVV.

The chain has TRBV10-3 and TRBJ2-5, with 9 positions matching TRBD2. The V gene end was trimmed by 10 bases and the J gene end by 3 bases; junction bases not matched to a gene: 12. The CDR3 is made up of 15 amino acids. CDR1 and CDR2 (germline): ENHRY, SYGVKD. For the CDR3, the DNA is TGTGCCAGCCAACGGTCTAGCGGGGCGAAAGAGACCCAGTACTTC. This codes for CASQRSSGAKETQYF.